The 27 T cell receptor beta chains presented below share a single source sample, sequenced in a study of early T cells in non-severe SARS-CoV-2 infection. TCRdb ran MiXCR on the 5' RACE reads and lists one entry per CDR3 protein. The sample lists roughly 80,000 distinct CDR3 sequences, around 15% occurring once. Sequenced input: whole blood. All receptors come from an adult who was a healthcare worker with PCR-confirmed SARS-CoV-2 infection or an uninfected control (not recorded which).

This clonotype has more than one count but fewer than ten. V is TRBV19 and J is TRBJ2-7; D perhaps matches TRBD1 (5 bases). This CDR3 contains 13 residues. V dropped 3 bases and J dropped 5 bases, with 11 bases sitting between them. Germline CDR1 reads LNHDA; CDR2 reads SQIVND (reference sequence). The chain's CDR3 is CASSIQGRNEQYF. The CDR3 coding sequence is TGTGCCAGTAGTATCCAGGGTAGGAACGAGCAGTACTTC. Based on the CDR3 plus reference TRBV19 and TRBJ2-7, the full variable domain is DGGITQSPKYLFRKEGQNVTLSCEQNLNHDAMYWYRQDPGQGLRLIYYSQIVNDFQKGDIAEGYSVSREKKESFPLTVTSAQKNPTAFYLCASSIQGRNEQYFGPGTRLTVT.

The V call is TRBV29-1, the J call TRBJ1-2, with 8 positions matching TRBD1. The trim removed 5 bases at V and 2 bases at J, leaving 7 bases unmatched. The CDR3 length is 14 residues. Germline V gene lookup returns CDR1 SQVTM and CDR2 ANQGSEA. CDR3 DNA: TGCAGCGTTACTGGGGACAGGCGAAACTATGGCTACACCTTC. Its protein is CSVTGDRRNYGYTF.

In this sample, this clonotype turned up a few times. The chain links TRBV12-3 or TRBV12-4 to TRBJ2-1; 9 bases fit TRBD2. This CDR3 has 15 amino acids. The trim removed 4 bases at V and 2 bases at J, leaving 3 bases unmatched. Written as DNA, the CDR3 is TGTGCCAGCAGTTCTCTAGCGGGAACCTACAATGAGCAGTTCTTC. It is translated as CASSSLAGTYNEQFF.

This clonotype was recorded many times. The chain joins TRBV6-1 to TRBJ1-1, with a possible D match to TRBD1 (5 bases). Germline assignment: CDR1 MNHNS and CDR2 SASEGT. V was cut by 7 bases and J by 7 bases, with 16 bases left in between. This CDR3 contains 13 residues. The CDR3 sequence is CASIPGDHVEAFF. CDR3 nucleotides: TGTGCCAGCATACCCGGGGACCACGTTGAAGCTTTCTTT.

This chain connects TRBV11-3 to TRBJ1-2; a weak D match, TRBD1 (5 bases). This CDR3 has 15 residues. V lost 5 bases to trimming and J lost 2 bases, with 15 bases between them. Germline V gene sequence: CDR1 SGHNT, CDR2 YENEEA. This chain's CDR3 is CASSPRTRGNYGYTF. Written as DNA, the CDR3 is TGTGCCAGCAGCCCCCGGACGAGGGGAAACTATGGCTACACCTTC. Variable domain in full (rest from reference TRBV11-3 and TRBJ1-2): EAGVVQSPRYKIIEKKQPVAFWCNPISGHNTLYWYLQNLGQGPELLIRYENEEAVDDSQLPKDRFSAERLKGVDSTLKIQPAELGDSAVYLCASSPRTRGNYGYTFGSGTRLTVV.

This clonotype was detected ten times or more. The V call is TRBV19, the J call TRBJ2-7, with a tentative D call TRBD1 (6 bases). V lost 5 bases to trimming and J lost 1 base, with 21 bases between them. Germline CDR1 reads LNHDA; CDR2 reads SQIVND (reference sequence). This CDR3 comprises 17 residues. The CDR3, as DNA: TGTGCCAGTAGTTCCCGCCTGATCCAGGGGATGTCCTACGAGCAGTACTTC. This codes for CASSSRLIQGMSYEQYF. The full variable domain, rest sourced from reference TRBV19 and TRBJ2-7, is DGGITQSPKYLFRKEGQNVTLSCEQNLNHDAMYWYRQDPGQGLRLIYYSQIVNDFQKGDIAEGYSVSREKKESFPLTVTSAQKNPTAFYLCASSSRLIQGMSYEQYFGPGTRLTVT.

This clonotype was seen a few times. This chain joins TRBV5-5 and TRBJ2-3; the D is unclear. Looked up from germline, CDR1 is SGHKS and CDR2 is YYEKEE (reference sequence). CDR3 length: 14 residues. Trimming took off 1 base at V and 1 base at J, with 7 bases between the two ends. The CDR3 loop is CASSLYEGTDTQYF. The CDR3 bases are TGTGCCAGCAGCTTGTACGAGGGCACAGATACGCAGTATTTT.

The chain carries TRBV7-9 and TRBJ2-5; tentatively, D is TRBD2 (5 bases). V shed 1 base and J shed 2 bases, with 11 bases lying between them. Germline V gives CDR1 SEHNR, CDR2 FQNEAQ (reference sequence). The CDR3 loop spans 15 amino acids. The CDR3 loop reads CASSLGAGEQETQYF. The CDR3 nucleotides are TGTGCCAGCAGCTTAGGCGCGGGCGAACAAGAGACCCAGTACTTC.

V gene TRBV27 combines with J gene TRBJ2-7; D possibly uses TRBD1 or TRBD2 (5 bases each). In germline, CDR1 is MNHEY, CDR2 SMNVEV (reference sequence). The CDR3 runs to 15 residues. V lost 5 bases to trimming and J lost 0 bases, with 14 bases between them. The CDR3 here is CASSPQGGGSYEQYF. As DNA, the CDR3 is TGTGCCAGCAGTCCTCAGGGTGGGGGCTCCTACGAGCAGTACTTC.

Details on this clonotype: Mismatch with germline at one junction end may stem from a read error. This chain joins TRBV3-1 and TRBJ2-5; 9 bases align to TRBD2. The CDR3 has 13 residues. The V gene's germline CDR1 is LGHDT and CDR2 YNNKEL (reference sequence). The CDR3 sequence: CAGSRLAEETQYF. DNA of the CDR3: TGTGCCGGCAGCCGACTAGCGGAAGAGACCCAGTACTTC.

In its sample, this clonotype was seen a few times. CDR3 in amino acids: CASSQSGQGHNEQFF. Here the CDR3 DNA reads TGCGCCAGCAGCCAATCGGGGCAGGGGCACAATGAGCAGTTCTTC. The chain uses TRBV4-1 and TRBJ2-1, with D tentatively TRBD1 (6 bases). The CDR3 extends over 15 amino acids. Germline CDR1 and CDR2: MGHRA and YSYEKL. The ends were cut back, 2 bases at V and 5 bases at J, with 13 bases in the middle.

The table lists this clonotype with a few counts. The chain carries TRBV7-9 and TRBJ2-6; D unclear. The V gene lost 4 bases and the J gene lost 2 bases, with 6 bases spanning the gap. Germline CDR1 is SEHNR and CDR2 is FQNEAQ (reference sequence). The CDR3 length is 14 residues. CDR3: CASSWVAGANVLTF. The CDR3 region has the DNA TGTGCCAGCAGCTGGGTAGCTGGGGCCAACGTCCTGACTTTC.

This clonotype was seen only a few times. The chain has TRBV19 and TRBJ1-5; 7 nucleotides agree with TRBD1. CDR3 length: 15 residues. V lost 4 bases and J lost 7; bases outside the gene matches: 10. Germline lookup yields CDR1 LNHDA and CDR2 SQIVND (reference sequence). The CDR3 bases are TGTGCCAGTAGTAGGACAGGCCTCAACATCCAGCCCCAGCATTTT. Translated: CASSRTGLNIQPQHF.

The chain couples TRBV27 to TRBJ1-5; D remains ambiguous. This CDR3 contains 16 residues. Germline CDR1 and CDR2: MNHEY and SMNVEV (reference sequence). V shed 5 bases and J shed 0 bases, with 14 bases lying between them. The CDR3 region is CASSPSTGPSNQPQHF. The CDR3 DNA follows: TGTGCCAGCAGTCCATCAACTGGACCTAGCAATCAGCCCCAGCATTTT.

This clonotype was detected a few times. The V call is TRBV5-1, the J call TRBJ2-3, with D uncertain. V was shortened by 4 bases and J by 0 bases, with 12 bases between the two germline ends. Germline CDR1 and CDR2: SGHRS and YFSETQ. The CDR3 runs 15 residues. CDR3 bases: TGCGCCAGCAGCCCCAACCCCACTAGCACAGATACGCAGTATTTT. Translation gives CASSPNPTSTDTQYF.

This clonotype has only a few counts. The V and J genes are TRBV6-2 or TRBV6-3 and TRBJ2-7; 7 positions agree with TRBD1. The CDR3 length is 12 residues. Germline values: CDR1 MNHEY, CDR2 SVGEGT. Trimming at V came to 8 bases and at J to 4 bases, leaving 5 bases not matched to a gene. CDR3 loop: CASRDRIYEQYF. For the CDR3, the DNA is TGTGCCAGCCGGGACAGAATTTACGAGCAGTACTTC.

The V call is TRBV28, the J call TRBJ2-3; 8 bases align to TRBD2. The CDR3 loop spans 15 amino acids. Germline V gene lookup returns CDR1 MDHEN and CDR2 SYDVKM. Germline trimming cut 8 bases from V and 0 bases from J; bases unmatched to any gene: 7. The CDR3 protein is CASFTSGSSTDTQYF. CDR3 in DNA: TGTGCCAGCTTCACTAGCGGATCTAGCACAGATACGCAGTATTTT.

This clonotype has only a few counts. The V call is TRBV20-1, the J call TRBJ2-2; TRBD1 might be the D (6 bases). The CDR3 consists of 14 residues. V was shortened by 4 bases and J by 1 base, with 10 bases between the two germline ends. The germline gives CDR1 DFQATT, CDR2 SNEGSKA (reference sequence). The CDR3 protein is CSANEGQNTGELFF. The DNA of the CDR3 is TGCAGTGCTAATGAGGGACAGAACACCGGGGAGCTGTTTTTT.

The CDR3, as DNA: TGTGCCTCTTCGGGGACTAGCGGGAGATTGGACATTCAGTACTTC. Amino acid sequence: CASSGTSGRLDIQYF. The V gene is TRBV7-2, the J gene TRBJ2-4, with 14 bases that match TRBD2. Per germline, CDR1 SGHTA and CDR2 FQGNSA. J was trimmed by 8 bases and V by 11 bases; bases with no gene match: 11. The CDR3 spans 15 residues.

This clonotype was seen a few times. The chain employs TRBV14 and TRBJ2-7, with TRBD2 as a possible D gene (5 bases). Trimming removed 4 bases at V and 1 base at J, with 17 bases between. Germline CDR1 and CDR2: SGHDN and FVKESK. CDR3 length equals 16 residues. CDR3 coding DNA: TGTGCCAGCAGCCCGTTCCCCGGGGATCGGTCCTACGAGCAGTACTTC. Translation gives CASSPFPGDRSYEQYF.

The rearrangement joins TRBV5-1 to TRBJ1-2; D is possibly TRBD1 (5 bases). Germline CDR1 is SGHRS and CDR2 is YFSETQ. V was shortened by 6 bases and J by 0 bases, with 15 bases between the two germline ends. The CDR3 runs 15 residues. CDR3 nucleotide sequence: TGCGCCAGCACCTTACAGGCCGGAGCTAACTATGGCTACACCTTC. Amino acids: CASTLQAGANYGYTF. Complete variable domain (other parts from reference TRBV5-1 and TRBJ1-2): KAGVTQTPRYLIKTRGQQVTLSCSPISGHRSVSWYQQTPGQGLQFLFEYFSETQRNKGNFPGRFSGRQFSNSRSEMNVSTLELGDSALYLCASTLQAGANYGYTFGSGTRLTVV.

The CDR3 DNA is TGCGCCAGCAGCTTGACGGGACTAGACGCGAGTGAGCAGTTCTTC. Translation gives CASSLTGLDASEQFF. The rearrangement joins TRBV5-1 to TRBJ2-1, with TRBD2 identical over 8 bases. The CDR3 covers 15 residues. Germline trimming cut 1 base from V and 9 bases from J; bases unmatched to any gene: 9. CDR1 is SGHRS, CDR2 YFSETQ, per germline. Full variable domain (missing parts from reference TRBV5-1 and TRBJ2-1): KAGVTQTPRYLIKTRGQQVTLSCSPISGHRSVSWYQQTPGQGLQFLFEYFSETQRNKGNFPGRFSGRQFSNSRSEMNVSTLELGDSALYLCASSLTGLDASEQFFGPGTRLTVL.

In its sample, this clonotype was seen many times. The chain recombines TRBV28 with TRBJ2-4; 7 nucleotides match TRBD1. Germline V gene data show CDR1 as MDHEN and CDR2 as SYDVKM. V shed 4 bases, J shed 5 bases, and the junction held 5 bases outside the gene matches. CDR3 size: 14 residues. The CDR3 DNA reads TGTGCCAGCAGTTCTGGACAGGTTGAAAACATTCAGTACTTC. As protein: CASSSGQVENIQYF.

The genes are TRBV29-1 and TRBJ2-3, with D possibly matching TRBD2 (6 bases). The V gene's germline CDR1 is SQVTM and CDR2 ANQGSEA. The CDR3 runs 12 residues. V lost 3 bases to trimming and J lost 3 bases, with 7 bases between them. The CDR3 here is CSVDRETDTQYF. CDR3 sequence (DNA): TGCAGCGTTGATCGGGAGACAGATACGCAGTATTTT.

The chain combines TRBV19 with TRBJ1-2; D not certain. The germline V gene has CDR1 LNHDA and CDR2 SQIVND (reference sequence). Trimming removed 5 bases from V and 8 bases from J, with 15 bases in between. The CDR3 sequence is 13 residues long. CDR3 coding DNA: TGTGCCAGTAGTTATCCACCGGAGACCGGCTACACCTTC. Translation: CASSYPPETGYTF.

This chain joins TRBV19 and TRBJ2-2, with unresolved D. The V and J ends lost 6 bases and 0 bases respectively, with 14 bases between them. The V gene's germline CDR1 is LNHDA and CDR2 SQIVND (reference sequence). CDR3 length: 16 amino acids. CDR3 DNA sequence: TGTGCCAGTAGAGGGCCCAGACAACCGAACACCGGGGAGCTGTTTTTT. Protein sequence: CASRGPRQPNTGELFF.

This clonotype has ten or more counts. V gene TRBV19 combines with J gene TRBJ1-4; D perhaps matches TRBD1 (5 bases). The germline V gene has CDR1 LNHDA and CDR2 SQIVND (reference sequence). The CDR3 loop spans 14 amino acids. The ends were cut back, 11 bases at V and 6 bases at J, with 19 bases in the middle. This CDR3 reads CASLHEGKDEKLFF. CDR3 sequence (DNA): TGTGCCTCCTTACACGAGGGGAAGGATGAAAAACTGTTTTTT.